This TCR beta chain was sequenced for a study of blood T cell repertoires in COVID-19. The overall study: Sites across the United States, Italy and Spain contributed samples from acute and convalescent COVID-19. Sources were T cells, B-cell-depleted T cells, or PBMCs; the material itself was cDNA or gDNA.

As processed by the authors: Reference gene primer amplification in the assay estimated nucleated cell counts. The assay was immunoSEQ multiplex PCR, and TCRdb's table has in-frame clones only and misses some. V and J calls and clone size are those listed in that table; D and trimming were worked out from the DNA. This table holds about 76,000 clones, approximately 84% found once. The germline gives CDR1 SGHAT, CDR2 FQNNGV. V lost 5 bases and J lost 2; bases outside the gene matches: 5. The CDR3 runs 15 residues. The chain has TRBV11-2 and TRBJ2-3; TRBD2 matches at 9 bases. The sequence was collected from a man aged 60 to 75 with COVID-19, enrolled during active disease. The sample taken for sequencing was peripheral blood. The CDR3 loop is CASSAGGDPTDTQYF. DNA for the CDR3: TGTGCCAGCAGCGCGGGAGGGGACCCCACAGATACGCAGTATTTT.